The 11 T cell receptor beta chains given below trace back to one sample, sequenced in a study of molecular identifiers for immune sequencing clone quantification. From the PCR reads, TCRdb called clonotypes with MiXCR, one entry per CDR3 protein. The data contain some 590,000 distinct CDR3 sequences, about 25% of them singletons. The sequenced sample consisted of naive CD8+ T cells from blood, with Jurkat cell RNA spiked in. Subset specified: FACS-sorted CD8+CD4-CCR7+CD45RA+ naive T cells. These receptor sequences come from a human donor in good health. Some libraries in this study had Jurkat cell RNA spiked in.

Remarks on this clonotype: This may come from a read error, since a much larger clone is one base off. CDR3 DNA: TGTGCCACCAGTGATTTGGGGGGCGATGAGCAGTTCTTC. Amino acids: CATSDLGGDEQFF. The V call is TRBV24-1, the J call TRBJ2-1; the D gene is possibly TRBD1 (6 bases). The germline V gene encodes CDR1 KGHDR and CDR2 SFDVKD. CDR3 length: 13 amino acids. Between the trimmed V and J ends, which lost 0 bases and 8 bases, there was a span of 7 bases.

Ten or more counts support this clonotype. The V gene is TRBV5-4, the J gene TRBJ1-1; weak D call: TRBD1 (5 bases). This CDR3 has 11 residues. V shed 7 bases and J shed 5 bases, with 9 bases lying between them. CDR1 SGHNT and CDR2 YYREEE come from the germline V gene (reference sequence). CDR3 in DNA: TGTGCCAGCGGTCAGGGAACTGAAGCTTTCTTT. Protein product: CASGQGTEAFF.

This clonotype showed up just a few times. This chain links TRBV6-2 or TRBV6-3 with TRBJ2-3; D is perhaps TRBD2 (5 bases). This CDR3 contains 18 residues. Germline V CDR1 and CDR2: MNHEY, SVGEGT. V gave up 2 bases and J gave up 1 base, with 19 bases separating them. The CDR3 DNA follows: TGTGCCAGCAGTTACGGGGAGAGACCTGCGGCCCGCACAGATACGCAGTATTTT. Residues: CASSYGERPAARTDTQYF.

Remarks on this clonotype: This may be a read error: a much more frequent sequence differs by one nucleotide. The rearrangement joins TRBV6-5 to TRBJ1-1; D unresolved. This CDR3 region has 16 residues. Germline V CDR1 and CDR2: MNHEY, SVGAGI. CDR3: CASSYGVRGMNTEPFF. CDR3 bases: TGTGCCAGCAGTTACGGAGTCCGGGGAATGAACACTGAACCTTTCTTT.

This clonotype was recorded a few times. The chain uses TRBV9 and TRBJ2-2; 10 positions agree with TRBD1. This CDR3 has 16 residues. Germline V gives CDR1 SGDLS, CDR2 YYNGEE. V was pared by 4 bases and J by 6 bases, with 9 bases of the junction left unmatched. In DNA, the CDR3 is TGTGCCAGCAGCCTAATGGACAGGGGGGGGTCCGGGGAGCTGTTTTTT. Encoded protein: CASSLMDRGGSGELFF.

Note on this clonotype: Just one base apart from a much larger clone, this may be a read error. This CDR3 reads CAGRGGAGVEQYF. CDR3 sequence (DNA): TGTGCCGGCAGGGGAGGAGCGGGAGTTGAGCAGTACTTC. The gene calls are TRBV12-3 or TRBV12-4 and TRBJ2-7; 8 bases match TRBD2. This CDR3 spans 13 amino acids.

On this clonotype: A read error is possible here, since a much larger clone lies one base away. V is TRBV5-1 and J is TRBJ2-3; D may be TRBD1 (6 bases). Germline V gives CDR1 SGHRS, CDR2 YFSETQ. CDR3 length: 15 amino acids. The V end lost 2 bases, the J end lost 8 bases, and 18 bases lay between the germline ends. The CDR3 coding sequence is TGCGCCAGCAGCTTCGTGACAGGTACAGCAGCTACGCAGTATTTT. Its protein is CASSFVTGTAATQYF.

The chain employs TRBV6-5 and TRBJ1-4; D not resolved. The CDR3 has 15 residues. V lost 2 bases, J lost 0 bases, and 7 bases lay in between. Germline CDR1 MNHEY, CDR2 SVGAGI. The CDR3 DNA sequence: TGTGCCAGCAGTTACCGTCCGGCAACTAATGAAAAACTGTTTTTT. Translated: CASSYRPATNEKLFF.

This clonotype was observed a handful of times. The chain uses TRBV9 and TRBJ2-5; 10 nucleotides line up with TRBD1. V lost 3 bases and J lost 4; bases outside the gene matches: 6. This CDR3 spans 15 amino acids. Germline V gives CDR1 SGDLS, CDR2 YYNGEE. The chain's CDR3 is CASSATGGILETQYF. The CDR3 DNA reads as TGTGCCAGCAGCGCGACAGGGGGCATTTTAGAGACCCAGTACTTC.

This clonotype was picked up many times. This chain joins TRBV9 and TRBJ1-1; no clear D. V gave up 3 bases and J gave up 4 bases, with 25 bases separating them. Germline V gene lookup returns CDR1 SGDLS and CDR2 YYNGEE. The CDR3 is made up of 18 amino acids. CDR3 nucleotides: TGTGCCAGCAGCGATTCCCTAGCCAGTGTTCCGGATAGCACTGAAGCTTTCTTT. Its protein is CASSDSLASVPDSTEAFF.

The sample holds a few counts of this clonotype. V is TRBV11-2 and J is TRBJ2-2; TRBD2 matches at 7 bases. Germline V gives CDR1 SGHAT, CDR2 FQNNGV. CDR3 size: 19 residues. Trimming cost V 5 bases and J 0 bases; bases outside gene matches: 15. CDR3 in amino acids: CASSPPPASGQTNTGELFF. For the CDR3, the DNA is TGTGCCAGCAGCCCCCCCCCGGCTAGCGGCCAGACGAACACCGGGGAGCTGTTTTTT.